The sequence of this T cell receptor beta chain was determined in a study of shared clonotypes between healthy human individuals. V was shortened by 3 bases and J by 4 bases, with 17 bases between the two germline ends. The CDR3 has 16 residues. CDR1 ENHRY and CDR2 SYGVKD come from the germline V gene. Clones were read by immunoSEQ multiplex PCR, and TCRdb kept only the in-frame ones, dropping some. This sample carries 2 million to 2.5 million clones, over 85% of them seen once, and the ten largest clones take under 0.45%. The rearrangement uses TRBV10-3 and TRBJ2-3; weak D call: TRBD2 (5 bases). The sequenced sample consisted of naive CD4+ T cells from PBMCs. Noted subset: CD45RA+ positively selected. The sequence was collected from a man aged 18-30 years in good health. Some clones in this sample may be carry-over from other donors' samples. In DNA, the CDR3 is TGTGCCATCAGTGACCAGACTATTTTGTACCCAGATACGCAGTATTTT. Translated: CAISDQTILYPDTQYF.